What follows are 22 T cell receptor beta chains derived from one specimen sequenced in a study of regulatory T cells in long-lasting Graves disease. Time point noted: newly diagnosed GD, antithyroid drugs for less than 3 months. PBMC-extracted RNA yielded the TCR library. With iRepertoire HTBI primers and Arm-PCR of CDR3 regions, TCR beta libraries were built. One entry per CDR3 protein, called by TCRdb with MiXCR from the multiplex PCR reads. Among 400,000 to 450,000 distinct CDR3 sequences listed, about a sixth were seen once. These data also featured in a second study, about T cells in Graves' hyperthyroidism and ophthalmopathy.

Sequencing was performed on peripheral blood mononuclear cells (PBMCs), taken at new diagnosis, from a patient treated with antithyroid drugs. The receptors here all came from a woman aged 25-40 years with Graves disease.

This clonotype was counted only a few times. The chain employs TRBV7-9 and TRBJ2-1, with 8 positions matching TRBD2. The germline V gene encodes CDR1 SEHNR and CDR2 FQNEAQ (reference sequence). The CDR3 contains 16 residues. Trimming took 5 bases from V and 0 from J; bases not matched to a gene: 6. The CDR3 spells CASSVVSGSSYNEQFF. CDR3 bases: TGTGCCAGCAGCGTAGTCAGCGGGAGCTCCTACAATGAGCAGTTCTTC.

This clonotype was counted ten times or more. The rearrangement uses TRBV28 and TRBJ2-7; the D gene is possibly TRBD2 (5 bases). CDR3 size: 13 residues. With 6 bases removed from V and 4 bases from J, the gap between germline ends came to 13 bases. Germline CDR1 and CDR2: MDHEN and SYDVKM. Here the CDR3 reads CASSRTGKYEQYF. The DNA of the CDR3 is TGTGCCAGCAGCCGGACGGGGAAATACGAGCAGTACTTC. The full variable domain, with the rest looked up from reference TRBV28 and TRBJ2-7, is DVKVTQSSRYLVKRTGEKVFLECVQDMDHENMFWYRQDPGLGLRLIYFSYDVKMKEKGDIPEGYSVSREKKERFSLILESASTNQTSMYLCASSRTGKYEQYFGPGTRLTVT.

This clonotype was seen repeatedly, ten times or more. The rearrangement links TRBV3-1 to TRBJ2-1; D gene uncertain. The CDR3 contains 16 residues. Trimming removed 4 bases from V and 3 bases from J, with 16 bases in between. The germline V gene encodes CDR1 LGHDT and CDR2 YNNKEL (reference sequence). In DNA form, the CDR3 reads TGTGCCAGCAGCCGGAGCAGTGGTAACTACTACAATGAGCAGTTCTTC. This translates into CASSRSSGNYYNEQFF.

This clonotype was observed a handful of times. The chain combines TRBV27 with TRBJ1-5, with unresolved D. The germline V gene encodes CDR1 MNHEY and CDR2 SMNVEV (reference sequence). The CDR3 has 15 residues. Between the trimmed V and J ends, which lost 2 bases and 2 bases, there was a span of 10 bases. The CDR3 loop reads CASSLKGRGNQPQHF. For the CDR3, the DNA is TGTGCCAGCAGTTTAAAAGGTCGCGGCAATCAGCCCCAGCATTTT.

The chain combines TRBV5-1 with TRBJ2-1; TRBD2 matches at 13 bases. J gave up 8 bases and V 6 bases, and 5 bases lay outside the gene matches. The CDR3 runs 14 residues. Per the germline V gene, CDR1 is SGHRS and CDR2 is YFSETQ. The DNA for the CDR3 is TGCGCCAGCAAAAGGACTAGCGGGAGCGATGAGCAGTTCTTC. Amino acids: CASKRTSGSDEQFF.

V gene TRBV5-1 combines with J gene TRBJ1-4; 7 nucleotides agree with TRBD1. This CDR3 comprises 15 residues. CDR1 is SGHRS and CDR2 is YFSETQ in the germline V gene. The V segment lost 0 bases and the J segment 8 bases; nucleotides outside the gene matches: 7. The CDR3 coding sequence is TGCGCCAGCAGCTTGGGACAGGGAGCGAGCGAAAAACTGTTTTTT. It yields the protein CASSLGQGASEKLFF. The full variable domain, in which reference TRBV5-1 and TRBJ1-4 provide the parts outside the CDR3, is KAGVTQTPRYLIKTRGQQVTLSCSPISGHRSVSWYQQTPGQGLQFLFEYFSETQRNKGNFPGRFSGRQFSNSRSEMNVSTLELGDSALYLCASSLGQGASEKLFFGSGTQLSVL.

The sample holds many counts of this clonotype. This chain joins TRBV7-2 and TRBJ2-1; D gene uncertain. Germline loops: CDR1 SGHTA, CDR2 FQGNSA. The CDR3 loop spans 15 amino acids. Trimming stripped 3 bases from V and 0 bases from J, with 9 bases between. The CDR3 sequence: CASSFSLSSYNEQFF. DNA for the CDR3: TGTGCCAGCAGCTTTAGCTTAAGCTCCTACAATGAGCAGTTCTTC.

This clonotype has at least ten counts. The chain carries TRBV20-1 and TRBJ2-1; 10 bases fit TRBD2. Trimming at V came to 3 bases and at J to 4 bases, leaving 6 bases not matched to a gene. The CDR3 runs 15 residues. In germline, CDR1 is DFQATT, CDR2 SNEGSKA (reference sequence). CDR3 nucleotide sequence: TGCAGTGCTAGCCCGGGACTAGCGTCGTACAATGAGCAGTTCTTC. This encodes CSASPGLASYNEQFF.

This rearrangement joins TRBV7-8 to TRBJ2-1; possible D gene TRBD2, 6 bases. The germline V and J ends were trimmed by 5 bases and 5 bases, with 22 bases remaining between them. CDR3 length equals 17 residues. CDR1 and CDR2 from the germline V gene are SGHVS and FQNEAQ. The CDR3 DNA is TGTGCCAGCAGCCAGATAGGTTGGGGGGTTTCGAACAATGAGCAGTTCTTC. This codes for CASSQIGWGVSNNEQFF.

This clonotype was seen ten or more times. The rearrangement uses TRBV27 and TRBJ2-1; D gene uncertain. Per germline, CDR1 MNHEY and CDR2 SMNVEV (reference sequence). V was clipped by 2 bases and J by 0 bases, with 11 bases between them. This CDR3 comprises 16 residues. The chain's CDR3 is CASSLRALVSYNEQFF. As DNA, the CDR3 is TGTGCCAGCAGTTTAAGGGCGCTAGTCTCCTACAATGAGCAGTTCTTC.

About this clonotype itself: A far larger clone is just one base off, so this is likely a read error. The chain recombines TRBV7-3 with TRBJ1-1, with 12 bases aligning to TRBD1. V lost 2 bases, J lost 1 base, and 11 bases stayed unmatched. This CDR3 has 19 residues. Germline V gives CDR1 SGHTA, CDR2 FQGTGA. CDR3 nucleotide sequence: TGTGCCAGCAGCTTACCCAAACGGGACAGGGGGCGCAAGAACACTGAAGCTTTCTTT. It specifies CASSLPKRDRGRKNTEAFF.

There are many counts of this clonotype. The chain links TRBV5-1 to TRBJ2-3; 8 bases align to TRBD1. The CDR3 has 15 amino acids. With V trimmed by 5 bases and J by 5 bases, 10 bases remained unmatched. Germline lookup yields CDR1 SGHRS and CDR2 YFSETQ. The DNA of the CDR3 is TGCGCCAGCAGGATCCGCAGGGGGCAAAGAGATACGCAGTATTTT. This translates into CASRIRRGQRDTQYF.

This clonotype was counted ten times or more. The V call is TRBV5-6, the J call TRBJ1-2, with D hard to call. Deletions cut 4 bases from V and 4 bases from J, with 14 bases between. CDR3 length equals 14 residues. Germline V gene lookup returns CDR1 SGHDT and CDR2 YYEEEE. Written as DNA, the CDR3 is TGTGCCAGCAGCCCCGTACTTGGCGCCTATGGCTACACCTTC. It yields the protein CASSPVLGAYGYTF.

With respect to this clonotype: A much larger clone lies a single base off, so this may be a read error. The V and J genes are TRBV28 and TRBJ2-5; the D gene is possibly TRBD2 (6 bases). Germline CDR1 MDHEN, CDR2 SYDVKM. The CDR3 spans 16 residues. This CDR3 is CASSTISGRGQEAQYF. The CDR3 coding sequence is TGTGCCAGCAGTACTATCTCCGGGCGGGGCCAAGAGGCCCAGTACTTC.

This clonotype has a count of ten or more. This rearrangement joins TRBV24-1 to TRBJ2-5, with 11 bases aligning to TRBD1. The CDR3 extends over 16 amino acids. Germline loops: CDR1 KGHDR, CDR2 SFDVKD. V dropped 4 bases and J dropped 2; count of bases not matched to a gene: 5. CDR3 sequence reads: CATSDPGQGEQETQYF. CDR3 nucleotide sequence: TGTGCCACCAGTGACCCGGGACAGGGGGAACAAGAGACCCAGTACTTC.

This clonotype was counted at least ten times. The chain is built from TRBV2 and TRBJ1-5; no clear D. V lost 7 bases and J lost 5, with 18 bases in between. This CDR3 is built from 15 residues. Germline V lookup: CDR1 SNHLY, CDR2 FYNNEI. The CDR3 nucleotides read TGTGCCAGCAAAGCCGAGGCCAGGAGTGATCAGCCCCAGCATTTT. As protein: CASKAEARSDQPQHF.

This clonotype was recorded a few times. The V call is TRBV10-2, the J call TRBJ2-2; a weak D match, TRBD1 (5 bases). From germline, CDR1 is WSHSY and CDR2 SAAADI. V lost 2 bases, J lost 6 bases, and 10 bases lay in between. The CDR3 contains 14 residues. The CDR3 region has the DNA TGCGCCAGCAGTGAGGGGCCCAGGGCCGGGGAGCTGTTTTTT. Translating gives CASSEGPRAGELFF.

The genes are TRBV12-3 or TRBV12-4 and TRBJ2-5, with no clear D. CDR3 size: 11 residues. Trimming left V 4 bases short and J 3 bases short, with 3 bases between. CDR3 protein: CASSSKETQYF. As DNA, the CDR3 is TGTGCCAGCAGTTCGAAAGAGACCCAGTACTTC.

V gene TRBV28 combines with J gene TRBJ1-2; D not resolved. Germline CDR1 is MDHEN and CDR2 is SYDVKM. The CDR3 length is 14 residues. V was pared by 3 bases and J by 4 bases, with 12 bases between. The CDR3 is CASSLDVSIYGYTF. CDR3 in DNA: TGTGCCAGCAGTTTGGACGTCTCGATCTATGGCTACACCTTC.

This clonotype was observed many times. This chain joins TRBV6-5 and TRBJ2-5; D gene uncertain. Germline loops: CDR1 MNHEY, CDR2 SVGAGI. This CDR3 spans 14 amino acids. Trimming pared 0 bases from V and 1 base from J, leaving 6 bases between. The CDR3 protein is CASSYSWSQETQYF. The CDR3 DNA reads TGTGCCAGCAGTTACTCGTGGAGCCAAGAGACCCAGTACTTC.

This clonotype occurred a few times. The chain is built from TRBV5-1 and TRBJ2-5; 7 nucleotides agree with TRBD2. The CDR3 is made up of 12 amino acids. J lost 5 bases, V lost 5 bases, and 3 bases had no gene match. Germline V gene lookup returns CDR1 SGHRS and CDR2 YFSETQ. CDR3 sequence (DNA): TGCGCCAGCAGGTCCGGGGGGGAGACCCAGTACTTC. As protein: CASRSGGETQYF.

The V gene is TRBV20-1, the J gene TRBJ2-7; maybe TRBD2 (5 bases). The germline CDR1 and CDR2 sequences are DFQATT and SNEGSKA (reference sequence). This CDR3 region has 13 residues. Trimming cost V 3 bases and J 7 bases, with 16 bases left between them. As DNA, the CDR3 is TGCAGTGCTAGTAGACGACTACCTGGGGAGCAGTACTTC. Translation gives CSASRRLPGEQYF.